This TCR beta chain was observed in a study of blood T cells in healthy people across ages. Study results and limitations: Relative to aged donors, long-lived donors carried more naive CD4+ cells and displayed higher diversity. TCR beta diversity tracked closely with naive T cell percentage.

Notes on this clonotype: Its antigen is not known.

Every donor gave ten milliliters of peripheral blood. The CDR3 consists of 10 residues. Per the germline V gene, CDR1 is DFQATT and CDR2 is SNEGSKA (reference sequence). With 5 bases removed from V and 6 bases from J, the gap between germline ends came to 5 bases. Combining a sample-barcoded 5' primer with a J-beta primer mix, a second PCR ran for about 7 to 12 cycles. TCRdb re-called the 5' RACE reads through MiXCR, storing one row per CDR3 protein. Of 1.5 million to 2 million distinct CDR3 sequences listed, 28% were seen once; the top ten hold more than 6%. The chain employs TRBV20-1 and TRBJ2-1, with unresolved D. This TCR was sampled from a woman under 40 in good health. Sequencing was performed on blood. The CDR3 bases are TGCAGTGCTGCTACCAATGAGCAGTTCTTC. Translation: CSAATNEQFF.